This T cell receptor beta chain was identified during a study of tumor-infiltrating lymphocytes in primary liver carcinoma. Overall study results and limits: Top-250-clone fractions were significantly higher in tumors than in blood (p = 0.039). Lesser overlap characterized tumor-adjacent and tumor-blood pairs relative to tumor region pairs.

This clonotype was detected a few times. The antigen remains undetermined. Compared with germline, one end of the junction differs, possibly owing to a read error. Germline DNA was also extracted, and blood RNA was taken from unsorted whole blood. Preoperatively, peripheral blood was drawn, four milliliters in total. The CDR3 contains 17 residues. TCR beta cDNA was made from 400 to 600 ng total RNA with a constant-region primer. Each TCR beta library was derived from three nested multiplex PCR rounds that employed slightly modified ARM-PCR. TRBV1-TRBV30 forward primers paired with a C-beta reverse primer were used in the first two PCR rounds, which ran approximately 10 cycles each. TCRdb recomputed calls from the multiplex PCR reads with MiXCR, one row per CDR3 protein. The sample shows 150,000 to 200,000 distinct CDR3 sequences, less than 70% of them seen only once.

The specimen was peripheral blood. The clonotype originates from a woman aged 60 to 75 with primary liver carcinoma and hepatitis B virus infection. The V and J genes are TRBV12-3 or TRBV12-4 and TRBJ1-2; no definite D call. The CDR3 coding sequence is TGTGCCAGCAGTTTTAGTCAGGCGGTGGCGCTGAACTATGGCTACACCTTT. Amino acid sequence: CASSFSQAVALNYGYTF.